What follows are 11 T cell receptor beta chains derived from one specimen sequenced in a study of blood T cell repertoires in COVID-19 (dated by TCRdb to the early 2020s). Preparation of the library involved the immunoSEQ multiplex PCR assay. TCRdb's version of the immuneACCESS table is confined to in-frame rearrangements and falls short of the full clone set. An unresolved V gene accounts for under half of the shortfall where checked; the remainder is of unknown origin. The sample records 70,000 to 85,000 clones, around 84% of which are singletons. The ten largest make up about 20% of the sample. Sequenced sample: peripheral blood. These receptors were obtained from a woman aged 80 or over in a cohort sampled during active or convalescent COVID-19.

This clone has just a few counts. V usage is TRBV3-1 (or the pseudogene TRBV3-2) and J usage is TRBJ1-1, with 7 bases that match TRBD1. The CDR3 length is 13 residues. The V gene's germline CDR1 is LGHDT and CDR2 YNNKEL (reference sequence). The J segment lost 4 bases and the V segment lost 4 bases, leaving 3 bases of the junction unmatched. The CDR3 is CASSPTGATEAFF. The CDR3 nucleotides are TGTGCCAGCAGCCCCACAGGGGCCACTGAAGCTTTCTTT.

The V gene is TRBV28, the J gene TRBJ2-3, with 11 positions matching TRBD2. This CDR3 region has 17 residues. Trimming at V came to 7 bases and at J to 1 base, leaving 10 bases not matched to a gene. Germline CDR1 reads MDHEN; CDR2 reads SYDVKM. CDR3 residues: CASIPLGLAVGTDTQYF. In nucleotides, the CDR3 is TGTGCCAGCATACCCTTGGGACTAGCGGTCGGCACAGATACGCAGTATTTT.

As for this clone: Distinct nucleotide sequences in the sample also encode this CDR3. The rearrangement uses TRBV19 and TRBJ1-1, with D tentatively TRBD1 (5 bases). The CDR3 spans 12 residues. Trimming took off 4 bases at V and 8 bases at J, with 11 bases between the two ends. The germline V gene encodes CDR1 LNHDA and CDR2 SQIVND (reference sequence). DNA for the CDR3: TGTGCCAGTAGTACCCCTGGGGCAGAAGCTTTCTTT. As protein: CASSTPGAEAFF.

This clone occurred a few times. The chain recombines TRBV7-8 with TRBJ2-2, with D perhaps matching TRBD2 (5 bases). The CDR3 totals 15 residues. The V gene's germline CDR1 is SGHVS and CDR2 FQNEAQ. V lost 5 bases and J lost 1, with 11 bases in between. The CDR3 nucleotides read TGTGCCAGCAGCCTAATACTAGGGAACACCGGGGAGCTGTTTTTT. This encodes CASSLILGNTGELFF.

V gene TRBV10-1 combines with J gene TRBJ2-7; 12 bases agree with TRBD2. With V trimmed by 3 bases and J by 2 bases, 14 bases remained unmatched. The CDR3 contains 19 residues. Germline V gives CDR1 WNHNN, CDR2 SYGVQD (reference sequence). The CDR3 spells CASSEPSSGRVKITYEQYV. The DNA of the CDR3 is TGCGCCAGCAGTGAACCCTCTAGCGGGAGGGTCAAAATCACCTACGAGCAGTACGTC.

The chain carries TRBV9 and TRBJ2-6, with 10 bases matching TRBD1. Trimming cost V 4 bases and J 4 bases; bases outside gene matches: 5. The CDR3 contains 16 residues. The V gene's germline CDR1 is SGDLS and CDR2 YYNGEE. The CDR3 is CASSPDRGTGANVLTF. DNA of the CDR3: TGTGCCAGCAGCCCGGACAGGGGGACCGGGGCCAACGTCCTGACTTTC.

This clone was seen only once. The chain combines TRBV13 with TRBJ2-3, with 8 nucleotides matching TRBD2. CDR1 is PRHDT, CDR2 FYEKMQ, per germline (reference sequence). The CDR3 totals 17 residues. The V and J ends lost 0 bases and 2 bases, in that order; junction bases with no gene match: 7. The CDR3 protein is CASSLGLAGGLTDTQYF. The CDR3, as DNA: TGTGCCAGCAGCTTAGGCCTAGCGGGCGGACTCACAGATACGCAGTATTTT.

The chain employs TRBV6-5 and TRBJ1-1; D is perhaps TRBD1 (5 bases). V lost 4 bases, J lost 1 base, and 10 bases lay in between. The germline CDR1 and CDR2 sequences are MNHEY and SVGAGI. This CDR3 is built from 14 residues. CDR3 DNA: TGTGCCAGCAGTTTCGACAGACGGAACACTGAAGCTTTCTTT. Its protein is CASSFDRRNTEAFF.

This chain connects TRBV7-3 to TRBJ2-7, with D possibly matching TRBD1 (5 bases). CDR1 and CDR2 from the germline V gene are SGHTA and FQGTGA. V lost 4 bases, J lost 7 bases, and 20 bases lay in between. The CDR3 sequence is 15 residues long. DNA of the CDR3: TGTGCCAGCAGCTCCATCCCAGTCCCAGCAGGGGAGCAGTACTTC. Translated, it gives CASSSIPVPAGEQYF.

V gene TRBV5-4 combines with J gene TRBJ1-1; D perhaps matches TRBD1 (6 bases). Trimming took 2 bases from V and 1 from J, leaving 9 bases between them. CDR1 is SGHNT, CDR2 YYREEE, per germline (reference sequence). The CDR3 totals 14 residues. DNA of the CDR3: TGTGCCAGCAGCTTACCGGGACAGAACACTGAAGCTTTCTTT. The encoded protein is CASSLPGQNTEAFF.

The genes are TRBV11-3 and TRBJ2-5; 7 nucleotides match TRBD1. This CDR3 is 14 amino acids long. Germline-derived CDR1 and CDR2 are SGHNT and YENEEA. Trimming cost V 2 bases and J 2 bases; bases outside gene matches: 2. Here the CDR3 reads CASSLRTGQETQYF. The CDR3 DNA follows: TGTGCCAGCAGCTTAAGGACAGGACAAGAGACCCAGTACTTC. The full variable domain, with the rest looked up from reference TRBV11-3 and TRBJ2-5, is EAGVVQSPRYKIIEKKQPVAFWCNPISGHNTLYWYLQNLGQGPELLIRYENEEAVDDSQLPKDRFSAERLKGVDSTLKIQPAELGDSAVYLCASSLRTGQETQYFGPGTRLLVL.